Described below is a single T cell receptor beta chain sequence and its context. Its antigen is undetermined. TCRdb re-derived calls from the 5' RACE reads in MiXCR, one entry per CDR3 protein. The repertoire holds about 400,000 distinct CDR3 sequences, with roughly 20% as singletons. The sample belongs to a study of CD8 T cells in ankylosing spondylitis. Study conclusions and caveats: Reactive arthritis synovial fluid and blood were previously reported to contain some motif variants. Disease-linked clones proved CD8+ and comparatively uncommon in peripheral blood. Clones tied to disease were said to be significantly enriched in matched ankylosing spondylitis synovial fluid. It appeared that ankylosing spondylitis blood was characterized by a TCR beta motif of several highly homologous variants.

Germline V CDR1 and CDR2: SGDLS, YYNGEE. The CDR3 consists of 15 residues. V gave up 0 bases and J gave up 0 bases; unmatched junction bases: 2. This chain links TRBV9 with TRBJ2-7; TRBD2 matches 8 bases. The sequencing input was blood, either unsorted or a sorted T cell fraction (not recorded which). The TCR was taken from a male donor with ankylosing spondylitis or in good health (not recorded which). The CDR3 sequence: CASSVASGPSYEQYF. The DNA of the CDR3 is TGTGCCAGCAGCGTAGCTAGCGGGCCCTCCTACGAGCAGTACTTC. Using reference TRBV9 and TRBJ2-7 for the parts outside the CDR3, the full variable domain is DSGVTQTPKHLITATGQRVTLRCSPRSGDLSVYWYQQSLDQGLQFLIQYYNGEERAKGNILERFSAQQFPDLHSELNLSSLELGDSALYFCASSVASGPSYEQYFGPGTRLTVT.